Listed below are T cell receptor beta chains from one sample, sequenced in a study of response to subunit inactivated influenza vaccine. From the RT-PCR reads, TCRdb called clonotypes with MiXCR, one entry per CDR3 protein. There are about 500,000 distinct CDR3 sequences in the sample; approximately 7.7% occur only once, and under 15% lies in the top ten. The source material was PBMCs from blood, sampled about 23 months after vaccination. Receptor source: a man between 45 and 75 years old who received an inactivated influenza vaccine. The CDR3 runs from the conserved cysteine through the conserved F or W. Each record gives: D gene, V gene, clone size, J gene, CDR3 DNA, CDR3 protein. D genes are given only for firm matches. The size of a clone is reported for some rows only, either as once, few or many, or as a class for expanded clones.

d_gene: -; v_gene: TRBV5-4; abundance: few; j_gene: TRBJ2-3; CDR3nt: TGTGCCAGCAGCTCGGGTTGGAGAGATACGCAGTATTTT; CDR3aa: CASSSGWRDTQYF
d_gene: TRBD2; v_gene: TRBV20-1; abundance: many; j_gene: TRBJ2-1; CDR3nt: TGCTCGGCGGCGGGAGGTTTGACGGATGAGCAGTTCTTC; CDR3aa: CSAAGGLTDEQFF
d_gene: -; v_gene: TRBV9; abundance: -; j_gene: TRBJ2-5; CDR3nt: TGTGCCAGCAGCGTAGAAGCGAACCAAGAGACCCAGTACTTC; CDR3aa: CASSVEANQETQYF
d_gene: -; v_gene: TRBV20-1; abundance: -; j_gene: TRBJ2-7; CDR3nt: TGCAGTGCTAGCAATGACATCTACGAGCAGTACTTC; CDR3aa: CSASNDIYEQYF
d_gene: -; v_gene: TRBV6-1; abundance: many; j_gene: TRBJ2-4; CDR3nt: TGTGCCAGCGGGCCTCGGAACTCGATTCCCAAAAACATTCAGTACTTC; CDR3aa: CASGPRNSIPKNIQYF
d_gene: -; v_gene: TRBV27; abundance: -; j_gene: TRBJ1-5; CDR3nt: TGTGCCAGCAGTCCGGGTCGGGGCAATCAGCCCCAGCATTTT; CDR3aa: CASSPGRGNQPQHF
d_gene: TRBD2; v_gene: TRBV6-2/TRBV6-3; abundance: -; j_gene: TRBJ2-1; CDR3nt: TGTGCCAGCAGTTACTCGACGGCGGGGGGGCCTGATGAGCAGTTCTTC; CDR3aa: CASSYSTAGGPDEQFF
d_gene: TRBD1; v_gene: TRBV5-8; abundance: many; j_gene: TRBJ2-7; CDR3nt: TGTGCCAGTCGAGGACAGGGTTTTTACGAGCAGTACTTC; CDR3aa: CASRGQGFYEQYF
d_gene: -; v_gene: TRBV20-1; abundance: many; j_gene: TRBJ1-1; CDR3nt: TGCAGTGCTAGAGAGCAGGGGTCGAGGAACACTGAAGCTTTCTTT; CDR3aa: CSAREQGSRNTEAFF
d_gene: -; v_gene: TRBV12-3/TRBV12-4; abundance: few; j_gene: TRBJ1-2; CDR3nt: TGTGCCAGCAGTTTGAACCTCGGGGTAGGCTACACCTTC; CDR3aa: CASSLNLGVGYTF
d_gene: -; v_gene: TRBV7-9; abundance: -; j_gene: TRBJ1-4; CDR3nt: TGTGCCAGCAGCCGCGCCCTTCCTAATGAAAAACTGTTTTTT; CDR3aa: CASSRALPNEKLFF
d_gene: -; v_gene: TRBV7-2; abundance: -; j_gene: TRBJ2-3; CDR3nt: TGTGCCAGCAGCTCGCCGGACAGACGCACAGATACGCAGTATTTT; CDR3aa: CASSSPDRRTDTQYF
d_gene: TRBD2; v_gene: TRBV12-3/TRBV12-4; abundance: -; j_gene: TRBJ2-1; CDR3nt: TGTGCCAGCAGTTTAGGGCCGGGGGGTAATGAGCAGTTCTTC; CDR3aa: CASSLGPGGNEQFF
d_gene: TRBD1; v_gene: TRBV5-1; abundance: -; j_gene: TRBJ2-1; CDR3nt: TGCGCCAGCAGCTTACAGGGGGACAATGAGCAGTTCTTC; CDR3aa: CASSLQGDNEQFF
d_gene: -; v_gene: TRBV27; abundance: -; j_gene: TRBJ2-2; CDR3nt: TGTGCCAGCAGTTTAGGGGGAGTTCGGGCCGGGGAGCTGTTTTTT; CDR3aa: CASSLGGVRAGELFF
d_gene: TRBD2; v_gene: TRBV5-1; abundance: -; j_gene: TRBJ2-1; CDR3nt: TGCGCCAGCAGCTTGGAGCAGCGGGGGGGCGCTGAGCAGTTCTTC; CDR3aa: CASSLEQRGGAEQFF
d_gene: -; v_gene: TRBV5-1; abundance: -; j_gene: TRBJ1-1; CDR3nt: TGCGCCAGCAGCTTGGTTCTTGATGAAGCTTTCTTT; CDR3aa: CASSLVLDEAFF
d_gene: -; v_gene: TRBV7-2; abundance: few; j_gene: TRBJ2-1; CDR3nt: TGTGCCAGCAGCCCACCGGGCGGCCGCTCCTACAATGAGCAGTTCTTC; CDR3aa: CASSPPGGRSYNEQFF
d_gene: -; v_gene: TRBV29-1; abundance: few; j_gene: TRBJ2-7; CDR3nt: TGCAGCGTTGAAGCAGGTCGCGACGGCTACGAGCAGTACTTC; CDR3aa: CSVEAGRDGYEQYF
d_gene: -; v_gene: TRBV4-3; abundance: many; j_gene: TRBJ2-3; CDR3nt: TGCGCCAGCAGCCAAGACAGAGATACGCAGTATTTT; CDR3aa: CASSQDRDTQYF
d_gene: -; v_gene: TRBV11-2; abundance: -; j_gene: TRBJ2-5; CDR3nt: TGTGCCAGCAGCTTAAAAGGGGAGTACCAAGAGACCCAGTACTTC; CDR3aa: CASSLKGEYQETQYF
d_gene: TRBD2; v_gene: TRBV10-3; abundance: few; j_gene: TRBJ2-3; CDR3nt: TGTGCCACCAGCGGGGAGCGCACAGATACGCAGTATTTT; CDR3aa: CATSGERTDTQYF
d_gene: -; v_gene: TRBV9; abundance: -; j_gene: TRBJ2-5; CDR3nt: TGTGCCAGCAGCGTAACCACCGGGGAGGAGACCCAGTACTTC; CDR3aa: CASSVTTGEETQYF
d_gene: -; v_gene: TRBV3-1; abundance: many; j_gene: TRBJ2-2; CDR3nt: TGTGCCAGCAGCCCTTTAGACACCGGGGAGCTGTTTTTT; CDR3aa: CASSPLDTGELFF
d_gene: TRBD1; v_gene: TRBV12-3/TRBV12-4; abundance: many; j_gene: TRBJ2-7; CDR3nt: TGTGCCAGCAGTTTTCAGGGGGCCTGGGACGAGCAGTACTTC; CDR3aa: CASSFQGAWDEQYF
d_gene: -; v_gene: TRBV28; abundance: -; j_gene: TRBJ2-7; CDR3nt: TGTGCCAGCAGACGCCAAACTAGTACTGGGTACGAGCAGTACTTC; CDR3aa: CASRRQTSTGYEQYF
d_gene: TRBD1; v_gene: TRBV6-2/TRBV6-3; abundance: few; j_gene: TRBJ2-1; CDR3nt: TGTGCCAGCAGAGGTTCCGGGACAGGAAACTACAATGAGCAGTTCTTC; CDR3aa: CASRGSGTGNYNEQFF
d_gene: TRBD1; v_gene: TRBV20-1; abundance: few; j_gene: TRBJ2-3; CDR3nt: TGCAGTGCTAGAAAGACAGGGGGTATAGATACGCAGTATTTT; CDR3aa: CSARKTGGIDTQYF
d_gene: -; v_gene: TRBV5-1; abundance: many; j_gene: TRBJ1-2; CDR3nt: TGCGCCAGCAGCCCCGAGGTGGGGGGCTATGGCTACACCTTC; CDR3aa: CASSPEVGGYGYTF
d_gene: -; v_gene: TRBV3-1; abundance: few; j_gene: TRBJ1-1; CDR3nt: TGTGCCAGCGGGGGGACTATTGGGAACACTGAAGCTTTCTTT; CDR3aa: CASGGTIGNTEAFF
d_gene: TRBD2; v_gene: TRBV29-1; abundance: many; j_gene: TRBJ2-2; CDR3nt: TGCAGCGCCCACCTAGCGGGGGGGCGTCGCACCGGGGAGCTGTTTTTT; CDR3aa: CSAHLAGGRRTGELFF
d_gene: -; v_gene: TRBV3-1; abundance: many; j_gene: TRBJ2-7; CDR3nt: TGTGCCAGCAGCCAAGCAGTACGGGATCGGGAGCAGTACTTC; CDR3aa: CASSQAVRDREQYF
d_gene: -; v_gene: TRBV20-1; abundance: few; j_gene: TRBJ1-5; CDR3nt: TGCAGTGCTAGAGACCGGGGAACGTTTAGCAATCAGCCCCAGCATTTT; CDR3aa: CSARDRGTFSNQPQHF
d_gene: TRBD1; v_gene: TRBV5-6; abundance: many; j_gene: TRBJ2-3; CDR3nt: TGTGCCAGCAGCCCGTTGGACAGGGTGGAATCAGATACGCAGTATTTT; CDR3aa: CASSPLDRVESDTQYF
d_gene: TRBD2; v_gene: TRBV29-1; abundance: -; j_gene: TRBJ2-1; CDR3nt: TGCATGGGGCTAGCGGGATACAATGAGCAGTTCTTC; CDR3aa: CMGLAGYNEQFF
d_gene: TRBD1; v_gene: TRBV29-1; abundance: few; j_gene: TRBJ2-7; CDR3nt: TGCAGCGCTTCCCTGACTCAGGGGGAGCGTCCCTACGAGCAGTACTTC; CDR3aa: CSASLTQGERPYEQYF
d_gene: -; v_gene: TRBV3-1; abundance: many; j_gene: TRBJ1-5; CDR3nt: TGTGCCAGCAGCCCAACAGGTAATCAGCCCCAGCATTTT; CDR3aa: CASSPTGNQPQHF
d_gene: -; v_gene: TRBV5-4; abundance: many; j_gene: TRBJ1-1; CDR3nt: TGTGCCAGCAGCTTTGACGGGGGAGACACTGAAGCTTTCTTT; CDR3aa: CASSFDGGDTEAFF
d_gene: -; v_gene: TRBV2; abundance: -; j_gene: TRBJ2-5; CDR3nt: TGTGCCAGCACCCTAAATTATCTTAAAAGTGAGACCCAGTACTTC; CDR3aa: CASTLNYLKSETQYF
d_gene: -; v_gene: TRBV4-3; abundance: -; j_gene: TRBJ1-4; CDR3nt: TGCGCCAGCAGCCCTGGAGCAACTAATGAAAAACTGTTTTTT; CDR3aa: CASSPGATNEKLFF
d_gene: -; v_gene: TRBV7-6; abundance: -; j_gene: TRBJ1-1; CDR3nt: TGTGCCAGCAGCTTAGCTGGAAAGGGGTCCACTGAAGCTTTCTTT; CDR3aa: CASSLAGKGSTEAFF